The T cell receptor (beta chain) under discussion was sequenced for a study of technical replicates of blood from several donors. V dropped 4 bases and J dropped 8 bases, with 17 bases sitting between them. The CDR3 covers 14 residues. Per germline, CDR1 GTSNPN and CDR2 SVGIG (reference sequence). Repertoires were generated with immunoSEQ multiplex PCR, while TCRdb's copy carries only in-frame clones and drops some. The sample has approximately 13,000 clones, roughly 83% seen once. The V and J genes are TRBV30 and TRBJ2-2, with D hard to call. This receptor was obtained from a human donor in good health. Material for sequencing was PBMCs. Here the CDR3 reads CAWTKTRPSGELFF. The CDR3 nucleotides are TGTGCCTGGACTAAGACGAGGCCCTCGGGGGAGCTGTTTTTT. The full variable domain, in which reference TRBV30 and TRBJ2-2 provide the parts outside the CDR3, is SQTIHQWPATLVQPVGSPLSLECTVEGTSNPNLYWYRQAAGRGLQLLFYSVGIGQISSEVPQNLSASRPQDRQFILSSKKLLLSDSGFYLCAWTKTRPSGELFFGEGSRLTVL.